Described below is a single TCR beta chain sequence and its context. The antigen is unknown. The sample originates from a study of radiation and T cells in renal cell carcinoma. Points from the study as a whole: Top tumor clonotypes rose in blood 2 weeks post-radiation, then contracted.

The sample's time point: baseline pretreatment blood. Documented treatment: 15 Gy SBRT to primary tumor, nephrectomy 4 weeks later. TCRdb keeps only in-frame clones here, not all; method: immunoSEQ multiplex PCR. The sample has about 140,000 clones, 75% to 90% seen once. The CDR3 has 13 amino acids. Germline CDR1 SGHTS, CDR2 YDEGEE. Between the trimmed V and J ends, which lost 7 bases and 2 bases, there was a span of 13 bases. The receptor comes from a woman between 45 and 60 years old with renal cell carcinoma. V and J are TRBV5-8 and TRBJ2-7; either TRBD1 or TRBD2 may supply D (5 bases each). The starting material was blood, obtained from a patient whose treatment included radiotherapy and nephrectomy. The CDR3 DNA is TGTGCCAGCGAAGACGGGACCCCCTACGAGCAGTACTTC. Translation: CASEDGTPYEQYF.